This TCR beta chain derives from a study of blood T cell repertoires in COVID-19. The overall study: Whether acute or convalescent, the COVID-19 samples came from the United States, Italy and Spain. PBMCs, B-cell-depleted T cells, or T cells were the source of the cDNA or gDNA that made up the material.

As processed by the authors: From reference gene primer amplification, estimates of nucleated cell counts were derived. Using immunoSEQ multiplex PCR, the repertoire was profiled, and TCRdb retains in-frame clones only, with some absent. V and J calls and clone size are copied from that table; D and trimming were computed from the DNA. The profile covers 200,000 to 300,000 clones, with about 89% appearing a single time and about 9.2% taken by the ten largest. Trimming cost V 3 bases and J 0 bases; bases outside gene matches: 7. This CDR3 comprises 17 residues. CDR1 is SGHVS, CDR2 FQNEAQ, per germline.

The chain is built from TRBV7-8 and TRBJ1-5, with 8 bases aligning to TRBD1. This sequence originates from a man aged 40-49 years who had recovered from COVID-19. Sequenced: peripheral blood. The CDR3: CASSFLQGDLSNQPQHF. For the CDR3, the DNA is TGTGCCAGCAGCTTCCTACAGGGGGATCTTAGCAATCAGCCCCAGCATTTT.